The TCR beta chain described here comes from a study of human T cells and chemical hapten exposure. The template was total RNA from unfractionated whole blood. Looked up from germline, CDR1 is SGHRS and CDR2 is YFSETQ. The CDR3 loop spans 13 amino acids. V gave up 5 bases and J gave up 7 bases; unmatched junction bases: 5. TCRdb independently ran MiXCR on the 5' RACE reads; one entry per CDR3 protein. The sample yields more than 60,000 distinct CDR3 sequences, 15% seen once. The J gene is TRBJ2-7, the V gene TRBV5-1; 11 nucleotides line up with TRBD1. The clonotype comes from a female donor in good health. CDR3 loop: CASSTGQGEEQYF. As DNA, the CDR3 is TGCGCCAGCAGTACGGGACAGGGGGAAGAGCAGTACTTC.